These 17 T cell receptor beta chains were all obtained from the same sample, sequenced in a study of blood T cell repertoires in COVID-19. Generated by immunoSEQ multiplex PCR, the TCRdb table keeps only in-frame clones and is missing some. The table includes some 180,000 clones, nearly 90% detected once. Material for sequencing was peripheral blood. These receptors originate from a man in his 60s with active or convalescent COVID-19.

V is TRBV12-3 or TRBV12-4 and J is TRBJ1-1; D is possibly TRBD1 (5 bases). V gave up 6 bases and J gave up 3 bases, with 8 bases separating them. The CDR3 extends over 12 amino acids. The CDR3 region has the DNA TGTGCCAGCAGACAGGTTTACACTGAAGCTTTCTTT. This codes for CASRQVYTEAFF.

This sequence joins TRBV29-1 and TRBJ1-2; 10 nucleotides align to TRBD1. The CDR3 covers 15 residues. V shed 6 bases and J 8 bases; nucleotides not matched to a gene: 15. Per the germline V gene, CDR1 is SQVTM and CDR2 is ANQGSEA. The CDR3 reads CSVGDRGGFFGGYTF. In DNA form, the CDR3 reads TGCAGCGTGGGGGACAGGGGTGGATTCTTTGGCGGCTACACCTTC.

The V call is TRBV5-1, the J call TRBJ1-2, with 11 bases that match TRBD1. The trim removed 4 bases at V and 7 bases at J, leaving 6 bases unmatched. This CDR3 is built from 14 residues. Germline V CDR1 and CDR2: SGHRS, YFSETQ. CDR3 residues: CASSDRTGGGGYTF. The CDR3 DNA sequence: TGCGCCAGCAGCGACCGGACAGGGGGCGGTGGCTACACCTTC.

The rearrangement links TRBV2 to TRBJ1-1; D possibly corresponds to TRBD1 (5 bases). Germline CDR1 is SNHLY and CDR2 is FYNNEI. The V and J ends lost 5 bases and 5 bases respectively, with 12 bases between them. The CDR3 is 13 amino acids. The CDR3 DNA reads as TGTGCCAGCAGTACAGGAGAGAGGACTGAAGCTTTCTTT. Translated, it gives CASSTGERTEAFF.

The chain uses TRBV6-8 and TRBJ2-1; weak D call: TRBD1 (6 bases). Germline CDR1 reads MNHGY; CDR2 reads SAAAGT. Trimming took off 6 bases at V and 6 bases at J, with 21 bases between the two ends. This CDR3 has 16 amino acids. CDR3 coding DNA: TGTGCCAGCAGCCTTGGACAGTCCCACGGGGCCAATGAGCAGTTCTTC. This codes for CASSLGQSHGANEQFF.

The chain combines TRBV11-2 with TRBJ2-1, with TRBD2 matching 12 bases. The CDR3 has 15 residues. Germline assignment: CDR1 SGHAT and CDR2 FQNNGV. V gave up 4 bases and J gave up 8 bases; unmatched junction bases: 6. The CDR3 region has the DNA TGTGCCAGCAGCTCCCGACTAGCGGGAGATGATGAGCAGTTCTTC. This sequence encodes CASSSRLAGDDEQFF.

This chain links TRBV5-1 with TRBJ2-1; 11 bases are shared with TRBD2. The CDR3 is made up of 13 amino acids. The ends lost 6 bases at V and 7 bases at J; junction bases unmatched: 3. In germline, CDR1 is SGHRS, CDR2 YFSETQ. CDR3 nucleotides: TGCGCCAGCACCGGGACTAGCGGTAATGAGCAGTTCTTC. This encodes CASTGTSGNEQFF.

This clone was observed a single time. The CDR3 DNA sequence: TGTGCCAGCAGGTTCACAGGGGGCGGGCAGCCCCAGCATTTT. Encoded protein: CASRFTGGGQPQHF. This rearrangement joins TRBV2 to TRBJ1-5; 9 bases match TRBD1. V shed 6 bases and J 7 bases; nucleotides not matched to a gene: 7. The CDR3 totals 14 residues. Germline values: CDR1 SNHLY, CDR2 FYNNEI. The variable domain in full, with the rest retrieved from reference TRBV2 and TRBJ1-5, is EPEVTQTPSHQVTQMGQEVILRCVPISNHLYFYWYRQILGQKVEFLVSFYNNEISEKSEIFDDQFSVERPDGSNFTLKIRSTKLEDSAMYFCASRFTGGGQPQHFGDGTRLSIL.

This clone has only one observation. The genes are TRBV2 and TRBJ1-2; D possibly corresponds to TRBD1 (6 bases). CDR1 and CDR2 from the germline V gene are SNHLY and FYNNEI. V was shortened by 7 bases and J by 2 bases, with 14 bases between the two germline ends. This CDR3 contains 14 residues. The CDR3, as DNA: TGTGCCAGCAACCAACAGGGATCGAACTATGGCTACACCTTC. Its protein is CASNQQGSNYGYTF.

The CDR3 DNA reads TGCGCCAGCAGCTTGGCCGGGACAGGTCTTATCGGGGAGCTGTTTTTT. The encoded protein is CASSLAGTGLIGELFF. The gene calls are TRBV5-1 and TRBJ2-2; TRBD1 matches at 8 bases. CDR3 length equals 16 residues. After removal of 0 bases from V and 7 bases from J, the junction contained 8 bases not matched to a gene. Germline V CDR1 and CDR2: SGHRS, YFSETQ.

The gene calls are TRBV9 and TRBJ2-7, with 13 nucleotides matching TRBD2. The V gene's germline CDR1 is SGDLS and CDR2 YYNGEE. Trimming took 4 bases from V and 5 from J; bases not matched to a gene: 6. The CDR3 spans 15 residues. CDR3 in amino acids: CASSPTSGGAHEQYF. The CDR3 coding sequence is TGTGCCAGCAGCCCTACTAGCGGGGGGGCCCACGAGCAGTACTTC.

In its sample, this clone was seen once. V is TRBV20-1 and J is TRBJ2-1; 8 bases agree with TRBD2. Germline CDR1 reads DFQATT; CDR2 reads SNEGSKA (reference sequence). The CDR3 extends over 11 amino acids. CDR3 DNA sequence: TGCAGCGCCGGGGGGGCGGGTGAGCAGTTCTTC. Its translation is CSAGGAGEQFF.

This chain connects TRBV5-6 to TRBJ1-5, with 8 bases lining up with TRBD1. Germline CDR1 is SGHDT and CDR2 is YYEEEE. Losses at the gene ends were 5 bases for V and 6 bases for J; bases not matched to a gene: 7. CDR3 length: 14 amino acids. Here the CDR3 DNA reads TGTGCCAGCAGTGTCGGACAGGGCGGTCAGCCCCAGCATTTT. Translation: CASSVGQGGQPQHF. The full variable domain, completed using reference TRBV5-6 and TRBJ1-5, is DAGVTQSPTHLIKTRGQQVTLRCSPKSGHDTVSWYQQALGQGPQFIFQYYEEEERQRGNFPDRFSGHQFPNYSSELNVNALLLGDSALYLCASSVGQGGQPQHFGDGTRLSIL.

The V and J genes are TRBV30 and TRBJ2-6, with D uncertain. Germline CDR1 is GTSNPN and CDR2 is SVGIG (reference sequence). The V gene lost 3 bases and the J gene lost 0 bases, with 9 bases spanning the gap. The CDR3 loop spans 15 amino acids. The CDR3 nucleotides read TGTGCCTGGAGGCCACCTAGCTCTGGGGCCAACGTCCTGACTTTC. This codes for CAWRPPSSGANVLTF. The full variable domain, with the rest looked up from reference TRBV30 and TRBJ2-6, is SQTIHQWPATLVQPVGSPLSLECTVEGTSNPNLYWYRQAAGRGLQLLFYSVGIGQISSEVPQNLSASRPQDRQFILSSKKLLLSDSGFYLCAWRPPSSGANVLTFGAGSRLTVL.

CDR3 sequence: CATSDRYIDGYTF. The CDR3 DNA reads as TGTGCCACCAGTGACCGTTACATCGATGGCTACACCTTC. The chain couples TRBV24-1 to TRBJ1-2; no clear D gene. This CDR3 contains 13 residues. Trimming shortened V by 4 bases and J by 6 bases, and 11 bases separated the two germline ends. Germline V lookup: CDR1 KGHDR, CDR2 SFDVKD.

The chain joins TRBV21-1 to TRBJ2-4; TRBD1, as called in the table, went unchecked against the DNA. TRBV21-1 is labeled a pseudogene. The CDR3 sequence is 15 residues long. The CDR3 DNA follows: TGTGCCAGCAGCAGGGGCCCCCTAGCCAAAAACATTCAGTACTTC. Its protein product is CASSRGPLAKNIQYF.

The chain couples TRBV18 to TRBJ1-5; TRBD1 matches at 7 bases. J gave up 2 bases and V 4 bases, and 5 bases lay outside the gene matches. Germline V gene sequence: CDR1 KGHSH, CDR2 LQKENI. The CDR3 has 15 residues. The CDR3, as DNA: TGTGCCAGCTCACAATCTACAGGGGGCAATCAGCCCCAGCATTTT. As protein: CASSQSTGGNQPQHF.